This T cell receptor beta chain was retrieved from a study of blood T cell repertoires in COVID-19. About the study: Italy, Spain and the United States were the sources of the convalescent and acute COVID-19 samples. The cDNA or gDNA used as material had been derived from T cells, B-cell-depleted T cells, or PBMCs.

Original processing notes: How many nucleated cells were present was estimated from reference gene primer amplification. The assay was immunoSEQ multiplex PCR, and TCRdb's table has in-frame clones only and misses some. From that table come the V and J calls and clone size; the DNA was used to work out D and trimming. The table includes 100,000 to 150,000 clones, around 80% detected once. This clone was observed a handful of times. J gave up 5 bases and V 2 bases, and 6 bases lay outside the gene matches. The CDR3 covers 16 residues. Germline CDR1 MGHRA, CDR2 YSYEKL. This clonotype originated in a man aged 30 to 39 with COVID-19, enrolled during active disease. The sequencing input was peripheral blood. The chain recombines TRBV4-1 with TRBJ2-2; TRBD2 agrees at 9 bases. CDR3 protein: CASSQSAGGGTGELFF. For the CDR3, the DNA is TGCGCCAGCAGCCAATCAGCGGGAGGAGGGACCGGGGAGCTGTTTTTT.